The rows below give T cell receptor beta chains drawn from one sample of a study of cytomegalovirus exposure and HLA in healthy donors. Only in-frame clones appear in the TCRdb table, and some are missing; sequencing was by immunoSEQ multiplex PCR. Found here are about 33,000 clones, around half of them singletons; the top ten hold roughly 6.2%. Material: PBMCs. Every receptor here comes from a woman between 35 and 50 years old in good health and CMV-seropositive. Both conserved end residues are part of each CDR3. Fields, in order: J gene, V gene, CDR3 protein.

j_gene: TRBJ2-3; v_gene: TRBV7-3; CDR3aa: CASSSRTSSTDTQYF
j_gene: TRBJ2-1; v_gene: TRBV5-1; CDR3aa: CASSLTDYNEQFF
j_gene: TRBJ2-1; v_gene: TRBV7-8; CDR3aa: CASSSLAGGFLDEQFF
j_gene: TRBJ1-6; v_gene: TRBV6-1; CDR3aa: CASSELGRGNSPLHF
j_gene: TRBJ1-1; v_gene: TRBV2; CDR3aa: CASREGAEAFF
j_gene: TRBJ1-1; v_gene: TRBV7-8; CDR3aa: CASSLATGGNTEAFF
j_gene: TRBJ1-5; v_gene: TRBV28; CDR3aa: CASATRTGGWQPQHF
j_gene: TRBJ2-7; v_gene: TRBV29-1; CDR3aa: CSVFTGGSSYEQYF
j_gene: TRBJ1-6; v_gene: TRBV5-6; CDR3aa: CASKVRGKDSPLHF
j_gene: TRBJ1-1; v_gene: TRBV27; CDR3aa: CASSPDRLNTEAFF
j_gene: TRBJ2-5; v_gene: TRBV30; CDR3aa: CAWGTSGETQYF
j_gene: TRBJ2-5; v_gene: TRBV30; CDR3aa: CAWSRGTQETQYF
j_gene: TRBJ2-2; v_gene: TRBV18; CDR3aa: CASSPAQGGTGELFF
j_gene: TRBJ2-5; v_gene: TRBV15; CDR3aa: CATSGLGQGQETQYF
j_gene: TRBJ2-7; v_gene: TRBV6-1; CDR3aa: CASSSTGTGGYEQYF
j_gene: TRBJ1-5; v_gene: TRBV27; CDR3aa: CASSLGRNNQPQHF
j_gene: TRBJ2-1; v_gene: TRBV7-3; CDR3aa: CASSLGRKNEQFF
j_gene: TRBJ2-5; v_gene: TRBV4-2; CDR3aa: CASSQGGRGEGQYF
j_gene: TRBJ2-3; v_gene: TRBV6-6; CDR3aa: CASRTEDLSTDTQYF
j_gene: TRBJ1-4; v_gene: TRBV6-4; CDR3aa: CASSDSHESNEKLFF
j_gene: TRBJ1-5; v_gene: TRBV10-3; CDR3aa: CATSPEGQVKNQPQHF
j_gene: TRBJ1-2; v_gene: TRBV27; CDR3aa: CASSPTPDSVYGYTF
j_gene: TRBJ1-2; v_gene: TRBV4-3; CDR3aa: CASSQGPLVALGRGYTF
j_gene: TRBJ1-2; v_gene: TRBV10-3; CDR3aa: CAISPEQGGTYGYTF
j_gene: TRBJ1-1; v_gene: TRBV7-2; CDR3aa: CASSLTGVKMNTEAFF
j_gene: TRBJ1-5; v_gene: TRBV28; CDR3aa: CASSLGTEGDQPQHF
j_gene: TRBJ2-5; v_gene: TRBV7-9; CDR3aa: CASSLARAGEETQYF
j_gene: TRBJ1-1; v_gene: TRBV19; CDR3aa: CASSPGAWNTEAFF
j_gene: TRBJ1-6; v_gene: TRBV19; CDR3aa: CASREGPYNSPLHF
j_gene: TRBJ1-1; v_gene: TRBV4-1; CDR3aa: CASSLRPGSRNTEAFF
j_gene: TRBJ2-3; v_gene: TRBV4-1; CDR3aa: CASSQEPDRRGDTQYF
j_gene: TRBJ1-6; v_gene: TRBV10-1; CDR3aa: CASIGQGPSLLSPLHF